The next 2 T cell receptor beta chains were all read from a single sample in a study of cytomegalovirus exposure and HLA in healthy donors. The data were produced by immunoSEQ multiplex PCR, yet TCRdb's version contains in-frame clones alone and is incomplete. The sample contains some 200,000 clones, 84% of which appear only once. Source material: PBMCs. Receptor source: a young woman in good health and CMV-seropositive.

This chain links TRBV7-2 with TRBJ2-1, with 8 bases that match TRBD2. The J segment lost 16 bases and the V segment lost 4 bases, leaving 6 bases of the junction unmatched. The germline V gene has CDR1 SGHTA and CDR2 FQGNSA. The CDR3 consists of 11 residues. In nucleotides, the CDR3 is TGTGCCAGCAGCTACGGGACTAGTCTTTTCTTC. Its translation is CASSYGTSLFF.

V is TRBV9 and J is TRBJ1-1; 8 bases map to TRBD1. The length of the CDR3 is 15 residues. Germline CDR1 is SGDLS and CDR2 is YYNGEE. Unmatched junction bases numbered 6, after V lost 4 bases and J lost 1 base. The CDR3: CASSLSQGANTEAFF. DNA of the CDR3: TGTGCCAGCAGCTTATCTCAGGGGGCGAACACTGAAGCTTTCTTT.